This T cell receptor beta chain was obtained from a study of T cell responses to AZD1222 COVID-19 vaccine (dated by TCRdb to about 2021). The study in broad terms: Because spike-specific TCR depth and breadth did not differ between the two schedules, AZD1222 recipients who got a second dose at roughly 4 weeks were pooled with those who got a second dose at roughly 12 weeks. TCR sequencing was performed for approximately 240 trial participants, of whom about 200 were given two doses of AZD1222 and some 25 were given two doses of MenACWY control vaccine. Trial participants were enrolled into age subgroups of 18-55, 56-69 and 70-plus years, which contained about 150, 28 and 57 TCR-sequenced participants, respectively.

Broad study findings and their caveats: The 56-69-year group was small, and its depth increase did not reach significance, likely because of low power. Reportedly, almost half of the unique spike-specific TCRs recognized epitopes lying outside the regions that are mutated in the B.1.351 and B.1.1.7 variants. The whole spike protein was spanned by vaccine-associated CD4 TCRs, and dominant responses were seen in regions 160-218 and 743-854. After two AZD1222 doses, spike-specific TCR breadth and depth were significantly higher than at day 0 and than in MenACWY recipients. No day 14 peak-response samples were available, so repertoires were characterized only after the peak T cell response. Most participants were white British and females outnumbered males, and the authors suggested that clonal diversity may have been underestimated. Conclusions about previously exposed vaccinees are limited because only six or seven AZD1222 recipients were SARS-CoV-2 seropositive at baseline.

The CDR3 regions of human TCRbeta chains were subjected to immunosequencing. For the original study's pipeline: Repertoire TCRs were checked for matches against a reference library of SARS-CoV-2-specific TCRs that had been generated using the MIRA antigen-specificity platform. Breadth was defined as the fraction of unique TCRs that were SARS-CoV-2-associated, and depth was defined as the fraction of total T cells that were SARS-CoV-2-associated. Using the MIRA data, each spike-specific TCR was mapped to the spike region that the TCR reacts to and placed in a CD4 or CD8 class. Log10-transformed breadth and depth values were compared by one-way ANOVA with Sidak's multiple comparisons tests. The immuneACCESS repertoire file appears here via TCRdb, limited to in-frame rearrangements. These files lack a portion of the clones; in checked studies, under half of the deficit traces to unresolved V genes, and the cause of the others is not known. V, J and clone size reflect that table, while D and trimming were determined from the DNA. For this sample the table gives 110,000 to 150,000 clones, of which more than 90% were detected only once. The top ten clonotypes cover around 1.8% of the sample.

In the paper's terms, the time point label means: baseline before first vaccination. Vaccinee samples came from UK trials COV001 and COV002, including a single-blind randomized controlled phase 2/3 trial of AZD1222 (ChAdOx1 nCoV-19) in healthy adults. For TCRbeta chain sequencing, PBMC samples from trial participants were taken at day 0 and at day 28 after the second dose. CDR1 and CDR2 are drawn from the germline V gene (reference sequence): SGHNT, YYREEE. Spanning cysteine to phenylalanine, the CDR3 consists of 13 amino acids. Only the CDR3 region is kept as DNA, spanning 39 bases read in frame from base 1. Germline trimming: 4 bases from V, 3 bases from J; junction bases outside gene matches: 3. To note about this clone: The antigen it binds to is not known. There are no base qualities to consult, and no much larger clone falls within one base.

The sequence derives from an adult in good health. The chain links TRBV5-4 with TRBJ2-7; 8 bases in between match TRBD1. This sample comprised peripheral blood, obtained on day 0 of AZD1222 vaccination. The bases read TGTGCCAGCAGCCGGGACAGGAACTACGAGCAGTACTTC. This codes for CASSRDRNYEQYF.